This T cell receptor (beta chain) comes out of a study of T cell changes during pregnancy in multiple sclerosis. This table comes from immunoSEQ multiplex PCR, and its TCRdb copy is limited to in-frame clones, with some not included. The data contain 75,000 to 90,000 clones, around 90% of them seen just once; the ten biggest clones take up around 0.21%. This CDR3 has 14 residues. Looked up from germline, CDR1 is SGHNT and CDR2 is YYREEE (reference sequence). Trimming removed 7 bases from V and 9 bases from J; junction bases left unmatched: 10. Sequencing was performed on CD4+ T cells from peripheral blood mononuclear cells, taken before pregnancy. J is TRBJ2-1 and V is TRBV5-4; TRBD2 agrees at 10 bases. The TCR sequence derives from a female donor with multiple sclerosis, enrolled in a pregnancy study. Here the CDR3 DNA reads TGTGCCAGCGCCGCCCGGGAGCGGGAGGGTGAGCAGTTCTTC. Its translation is CASAAREREGEQFF.